The source of this TCR beta chain is a study of T-cell reconstitution after alpha-beta-depleted transplantation in children. This clonotype was seen at least ten times. CDR3 length equals 15 residues. From germline, CDR1 is MNHEY and CDR2 SVGAGI. The V and J ends lost 1 base and 2 bases respectively, with 11 bases between them. A TCRbeta library incorporating unique molecular identifiers was prepared. TCRdb analysed the PCR reads with MiXCR anew, one entry per CDR3 protein. This sample has about 640,000 distinct CDR3 sequences, with roughly 17% found just once. J is TRBJ1-1 and V is TRBV6-5; D call uncertain. This material consisted of PBMCs from the stem cell graft donor, taken from the stem cell graft. This sequence was found in a human donor who donated a stem cell graft to a child with acute myeloid leukemia. The CDR3 loop reads CASSYLGSTNTEAFF. The CDR3 nucleotides read TGTGCCAGCAGTTACTTGGGGAGTACTAACACTGAAGCTTTCTTT.